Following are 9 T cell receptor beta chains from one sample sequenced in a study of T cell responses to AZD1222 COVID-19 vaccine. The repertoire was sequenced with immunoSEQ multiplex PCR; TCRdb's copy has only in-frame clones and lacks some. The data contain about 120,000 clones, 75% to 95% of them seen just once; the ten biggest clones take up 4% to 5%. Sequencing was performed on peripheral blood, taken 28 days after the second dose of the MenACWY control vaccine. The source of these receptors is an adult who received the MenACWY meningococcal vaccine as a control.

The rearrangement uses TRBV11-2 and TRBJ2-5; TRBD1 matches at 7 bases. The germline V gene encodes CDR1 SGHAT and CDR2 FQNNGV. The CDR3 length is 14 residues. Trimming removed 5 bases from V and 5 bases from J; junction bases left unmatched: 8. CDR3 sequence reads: CASSPSTGRETQYF. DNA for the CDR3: TGTGCCAGCAGCCCCTCGACAGGGCGGGAGACCCAGTACTTC.

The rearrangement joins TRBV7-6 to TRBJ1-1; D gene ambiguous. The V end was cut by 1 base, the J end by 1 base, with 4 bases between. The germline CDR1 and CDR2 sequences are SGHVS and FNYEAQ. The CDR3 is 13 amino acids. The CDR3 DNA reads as TGTGCCAGCAGCTTAGGACAGAACACTGAAGCTTTCTTT. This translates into CASSLGQNTEAFF.

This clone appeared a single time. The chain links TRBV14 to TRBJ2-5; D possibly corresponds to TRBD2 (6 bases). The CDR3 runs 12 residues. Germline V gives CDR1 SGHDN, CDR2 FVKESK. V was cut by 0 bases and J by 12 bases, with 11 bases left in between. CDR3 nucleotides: TGTGCCAGCAGCCAAGATGGGGAGGACGAGTACTTC. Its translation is CASSQDGEDEYF.

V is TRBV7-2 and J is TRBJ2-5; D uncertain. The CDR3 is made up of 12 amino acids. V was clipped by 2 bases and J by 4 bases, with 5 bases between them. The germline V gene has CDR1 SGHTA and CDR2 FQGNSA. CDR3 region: CASSLNRETQYF. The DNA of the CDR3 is TGTGCCAGCAGCTTAAACAGAGAGACCCAGTACTTC. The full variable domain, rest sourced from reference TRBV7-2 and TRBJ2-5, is GAGVSQSPSNKVTEKGKDVELRCDPISGHTALYWYRQSLGQGLEFLIYFQGNSAPDKSGLPSDRFSAERTGGSVSTLTIQRTQQEDSAVYLCASSLNRETQYFGPGTRLLVL.

CDR3 nucleotide sequence: TGCGCCAGCAGCCATTATGCCGGGACACTGAATGAAAAACTGTTTTTT. Protein sequence: CASSHYAGTLNEKLFF. The chain carries TRBV4-1 and TRBJ1-4; possible D gene TRBD1, 6 bases. Germline CDR1 is MGHRA and CDR2 is YSYEKL. Trimming removed 3 bases at V and 5 bases at J, with 16 bases between. This CDR3 contains 16 residues.

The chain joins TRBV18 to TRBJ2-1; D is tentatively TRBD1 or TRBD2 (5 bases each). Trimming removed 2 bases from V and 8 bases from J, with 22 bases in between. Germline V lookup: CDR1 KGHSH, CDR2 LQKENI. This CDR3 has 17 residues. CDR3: CASSPTGLAHPYHEQFF. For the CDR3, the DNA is TGTGCCAGCTCACCAACGGGGCTAGCCCACCCTTATCATGAGCAGTTCTTC.

The CDR3: CASSPSGDNYGYTF. DNA of the CDR3: TGTGCCAGCTCACCCTCGGGGGACAACTATGGCTACACCTTC. The genes are TRBV18 and TRBJ1-2; a weak D match, TRBD1 (5 bases). V shed 3 bases and J shed 2 bases, with 10 bases lying between them. The CDR3 contains 14 residues. CDR1 and CDR2 (germline): KGHSH, LQKENI.

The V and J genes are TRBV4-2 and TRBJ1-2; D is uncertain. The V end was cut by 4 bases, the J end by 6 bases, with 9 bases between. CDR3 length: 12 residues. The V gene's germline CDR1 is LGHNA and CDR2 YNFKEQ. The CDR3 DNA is TGTGCCAGCAGCCCCGTTGGTGATGGCTACACCTTC. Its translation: CASSPVGDGYTF.

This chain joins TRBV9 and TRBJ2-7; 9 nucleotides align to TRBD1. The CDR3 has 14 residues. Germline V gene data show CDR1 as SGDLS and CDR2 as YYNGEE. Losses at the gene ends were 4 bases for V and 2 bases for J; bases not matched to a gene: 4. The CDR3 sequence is CASSLRDRAYEQYF. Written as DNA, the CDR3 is TGTGCCAGCAGCCTAAGGGACAGGGCCTACGAGCAGTACTTC.